This entry concerns a single T cell receptor beta chain. What it binds is not known. This entry belongs to a study of cytomegalovirus exposure and HLA in healthy donors. The wider study: Researchers found that about 84% of some 400 genotyped donors fell within the Caucasian-associated ancestry cluster. General study findings and limits: Association with HLA alleles at 0.05 false discovery rate was found for around 15,000 TCR beta sequences in a later analysis. Across all donors, roughly uniform sequencing depth was an assumption of the presence/absence analyses. Some segments of the V type, notably TRBV6-2 and TRBV6-3, were excluded as indistinguishable.

With 0 bases removed from V and 2 bases from J, the gap between germline ends came to 3 bases. Germline CDR1 and CDR2: SGHTA and FQGNSA. The CDR3 has 13 amino acids. It was with 60 Vbeta and 13 Jbeta primers that the PCR ran. Only in-frame clones appear in the TCRdb table, and some are missing; sequencing was by immunoSEQ multiplex PCR. The data contain about 92,000 clones, 77% of them singletons. The sample was PBMCs. The chain carries TRBV7-2 and TRBJ2-3; D not resolved. The TCR comes from a man in his forties or fifties in good health and CMV-seropositive. The CDR3 nucleotides read TGTGCCAGCAGCTTAGCCATCACAGATACGCAGTATTTT. Translating it yields CASSLAITDTQYF. The variable domain in full, completed from reference TRBV7-2 and TRBJ2-3, reads GAGVSQSPSNKVTEKGKDVELRCDPISGHTALYWYRQSLGQGLEFLIYFQGNSAPDKSGLPSDRFSAERTGGSVSTLTIQRTQQEDSAVYLCASSLAITDTQYFGPGTRLTVL.